Listed here are 12 T cell receptor beta chains from one sample, sequenced in a study of T cells in Graves' hyperthyroidism and ophthalmopathy. Researchers took RNA transcripts and amplified the TCR beta CDR3 regions from them. The TCR CDR3 was amplified in a first-round RT-PCR using the HTBI primer set. From the multiplex PCR reads, TCRdb called clonotypes with MiXCR, one entry per CDR3 protein. Of hundreds of thousands of distinct CDR3 sequences in the sample, approximately 15% were seen once. Sequencing was carried out using blood. Receptor source: a woman aged 40 to 50 with Graves' ophthalmopathy.

This clonotype was counted ten times or more. V usage is TRBV7-8 and J usage is TRBJ2-1; D is perhaps TRBD2 (6 bases). Germline CDR1 reads SGHVS; CDR2 reads FQNEAQ. This CDR3 spans 17 amino acids. Trimming took off 3 bases at V and 2 bases at J, with 17 bases between the two ends. CDR3 DNA: TGTGCCAGCAGCTTCAGTAGCGGAGGCGGTACCTACAATGAGCAGTTCTTC. Encoded protein: CASSFSSGGGTYNEQFF.

This clonotype was detected ten times or more. The chain has TRBV18 and TRBJ1-4; perhaps TRBD1 as D (5 bases). The CDR3 consists of 13 residues. Germline-derived CDR1 and CDR2 are KGHSH and LQKENI. V lost 1 base and J 8 bases, leaving 8 bases between the germline ends. The CDR3 nucleotides read TGTGCCAGCTCACCACGGGGCGGCGAAAAACTGTTTTTT. This gives the protein CASSPRGGEKLFF.

This clonotype was observed a few times. The chain combines TRBV7-3 with TRBJ1-1, with no clear D. This CDR3 region has 14 residues. Germline CDR1 reads SGHTA; CDR2 reads FQGTGA. V was trimmed by 2 bases and J by 3 bases, leaving 10 bases between them. This chain's CDR3 is CASSLQPGYTEAFF. In nucleotides, the CDR3 is TGTGCCAGCAGCTTACAACCGGGATACACTGAAGCTTTCTTT.

On this clonotype: One end of the junction does not line up with germline, which may come from a read error. The chain recombines TRBV7-9 with TRBJ2-5; TRBD1 agrees at 7 bases. The CDR3 has 16 amino acids. Germline V lookup: CDR1 SEHNR, CDR2 FQNEAQ (reference sequence). CDR3 DNA: TGTGCCAGCAGTTTAGGCCCCTCCAGGGGGAAAGAGACCCAGTACTTC. Protein product: CASSLGPSRGKETQYF.

This clonotype has a handful of counts. The gene calls are TRBV5-1 and TRBJ2-5, with 7 bases lining up with TRBD1. Per germline, CDR1 SGHRS and CDR2 YFSETQ. V lost 0 bases and J lost 9; bases outside the gene matches: 11. The CDR3 runs 15 residues. As DNA, the CDR3 is TGCGCCAGCAGCTTGGGAGCCGGCACCCAGGGGGCCCAGTACTTC. This encodes CASSLGAGTQGAQYF. Combining the CDR3 with reference TRBV5-1 and TRBJ2-5 gives the whole variable domain KAGVTQTPRYLIKTRGQQVTLSCSPISGHRSVSWYQQTPGQGLQFLFEYFSETQRNKGNFPGRFSGRQFSNSRSEMNVSTLELGDSALYLCASSLGAGTQGAQYFGPGTRLLVL.

Only a few counts were recorded for this clonotype. The chain has TRBV18 and TRBJ2-6; D not certain. This CDR3 comprises 14 residues. With 6 bases removed from V and 0 bases from J, the gap between germline ends came to 6 bases. CDR1 and CDR2 from the germline V gene are KGHSH and LQKENI. CDR3 region: CASSPFSGANVLTF. The DNA for the CDR3 is TGTGCCAGCTCTCCTTTCTCTGGGGCCAACGTCCTGACTTTC.

This rearrangement joins TRBV11-1 to TRBJ2-4, with 9 bases aligning to TRBD1. The CDR3 totals 13 residues. After removal of 5 bases from V and 10 bases from J, the junction contained 6 bases not matched to a gene. The germline gives CDR1 SGHAT, CDR2 FQDESV (reference sequence). Written as DNA, the CDR3 is TGTGCCAGCAGCCCCGGGACAGGGACAATTCAGTACTTC. This codes for CASSPGTGTIQYF.

Ten or more counts support this clonotype. The chain carries TRBV18 and TRBJ1-1, with D perhaps matching TRBD1 (6 bases). V lost 3 bases to trimming and J lost 3 bases, with 14 bases between them. This CDR3 comprises 15 residues. Germline CDR1 KGHSH, CDR2 LQKENI. The CDR3 bases are TGTGCCAGCTCACCGAAAACAGGGCTGGACACTGAAGCTTTCTTT. This sequence encodes CASSPKTGLDTEAFF.

This clonotype was recorded many times. The gene calls are TRBV14 and TRBJ2-3; D call uncertain. The germline V and J ends were trimmed by 4 bases and 4 bases, with 12 bases remaining between them. The germline CDR1 and CDR2 sequences are SGHDN and FVKESK. The CDR3 consists of 14 residues. CDR3 sequence: CASSLTQSADTQYF. In nucleotides, the CDR3 is TGTGCCAGCAGCCTTACGCAGAGCGCAGATACGCAGTATTTT.

This clonotype was recorded at least ten times. The chain joins TRBV5-1 to TRBJ1-4, with D perhaps TRBD1 (5 bases). The V end lost 4 bases, the J end lost 4 bases, and 11 bases lay between the germline ends. This CDR3 spans 14 amino acids. CDR1 is SGHRS and CDR2 is YFSETQ in the germline V gene. CDR3 DNA: TGCGCCAGCAGCCCTGCGGACAATAATGAAAAACTGTTTTTT. Protein sequence: CASSPADNNEKLFF.

This sequence joins TRBV11-2 and TRBJ1-2; the D is unclear. Trimming stripped 2 bases from V and 4 bases from J, with 23 bases between. CDR1 is SGHAT, CDR2 FQNNGV, per germline. The length of the CDR3 is 18 residues. The CDR3 sequence: CASSLSPTGGRLGYGYTF. The CDR3 bases are TGTGCCAGCAGCTTATCACCCACCGGAGGAAGGTTGGGCTATGGCTACACCTTC.

In this sample, this clonotype turned up a few times. V and J are TRBV6-1 and TRBJ2-6; no clear D gene. The CDR3 consists of 14 residues. The V end was cut by 1 base, the J end by 5 bases, with 6 bases between. Germline CDR1 MNHNS, CDR2 SASEGT. The CDR3 spells CASSEENRANVLTF. The CDR3, as DNA: TGTGCCAGCAGTGAAGAGAATAGGGCCAACGTCCTGACTTTC.